One and the same sample provided the 22 T cell receptor beta chains below, sequenced in a study of shared clonotypes between healthy human individuals. Generated by immunoSEQ multiplex PCR, the TCRdb table keeps only in-frame clones and is missing some. The repertoire consists of millions of clones, with more than 80% occurring once and the leading ten covering over 0.12%. Sequencing used naive CD4+ T cells sorted from blood. The sample's subset: CD45RA+ positively selected. The receptor set was obtained from a man younger than 35 in good health.

In DNA, the CDR3 is TGTGCCAGCAGCACCGGACAGGGTGGGGAAAAACTGTTTTTT. Its translation is CASSTGQGGEKLFF. The chain is built from TRBV5-5 and TRBJ1-4, with 8 bases lining up with TRBD1. The CDR3 sequence is 14 residues long. Germline V gene data show CDR1 as SGHKS and CDR2 as YYEKEE (reference sequence). Trimming took 4 bases from V and 8 from J; bases not matched to a gene: 7.

The chain couples TRBV15 to TRBJ2-5, with D possibly TRBD2 on 5 matching bases. The germline gives CDR1 LNHNV, CDR2 YYDKDF (reference sequence). V gave up 0 bases and J gave up 6 bases, with 17 bases separating them. The CDR3 has 16 amino acids. The CDR3 here is CATSRDPQAGPKTQYF. CDR3 coding DNA: TGTGCCACCAGCAGAGATCCGCAGGCGGGTCCAAAGACCCAGTACTTC. Together with reference TRBV15 and TRBJ2-5, the CDR3 gives the full variable domain: DAMVIQNPRYQVTQFGKPVTLSCSQTLNHNVMYWYQQKSSQAPKLLFHYYDKDFNNEADTPDNFQSRRPNTSFCFLDIRSPGLGDTAMYLCATSRDPQAGPKTQYFGPGTRLLVL.

CDR3 protein: CASSWGTSTPRGQYF. The CDR3 nucleotides are TGTGCCAGCAGTTGGGGGACTAGCACCCCTCGAGGGCAGTATTTT. The chain carries TRBV6-1 and TRBJ2-3; 9 bases agree with TRBD2. The germline V gene has CDR1 MNHNS and CDR2 SASEGT. This CDR3 has 15 residues. The ends lost 5 bases at V and 11 bases at J; junction bases unmatched: 14.

The V call is TRBV5-1, the J call TRBJ2-5, with TRBD2 identical over 15 bases. Germline V gene lookup returns CDR1 SGHRS and CDR2 YFSETQ. The CDR3 loop spans 17 amino acids. V gave up 4 bases and J gave up 4 bases; unmatched junction bases: 8. This chain's CDR3 is CASSPGLAGGNIETQYF. Here the CDR3 DNA reads TGCGCCAGCAGCCCAGGACTAGCGGGGGGGAATATAGAGACCCAGTACTTC.

Comments on this clone: Other DNA sequences of this sample code for an identical CDR3. The chain combines TRBV18 with TRBJ2-1; either TRBD1 or TRBD2 may fit D (5 bases each). Trimming left V 6 bases short and J 4 bases short, with 13 bases between. Germline V lookup: CDR1 KGHSH, CDR2 LQKENI. The CDR3 is made up of 14 amino acids. Written as DNA, the CDR3 is TGTGCCAGCTCCCCCGGGGCAGGGTACAATGAGCAGTTCTTC. Protein sequence: CASSPGAGYNEQFF.

The V gene is TRBV5-1, the J gene TRBJ2-1; TRBD1 is a possible D gene (6 bases). The germline V gene has CDR1 SGHRS and CDR2 YFSETQ. Trimming took off 0 bases at V and 7 bases at J, with 14 bases between the two ends. The CDR3 has 15 amino acids. In nucleotides, the CDR3 is TGCGCCAGCAGCTTGGGACGTCAGGGGAAGAATGAGCAGTTCTTC. Translating gives CASSLGRQGKNEQFF. Complete variable domain (other parts from reference TRBV5-1 and TRBJ2-1): KAGVTQTPRYLIKTRGQQVTLSCSPISGHRSVSWYQQTPGQGLQFLFEYFSETQRNKGNFPGRFSGRQFSNSRSEMNVSTLELGDSALYLCASSLGRQGKNEQFFGPGTRLTVL.

Details on this clone: Other DNA sequences of this sample code for an identical CDR3. This chain links TRBV4-1 with TRBJ1-5; D is unresolved. The CDR3 runs 12 residues. Germline V gene lookup returns CDR1 MGHRA and CDR2 YSYEKL. Trimming took off 1 base at V and 7 bases at J, with 5 bases between the two ends. This CDR3 is CASSQVGQPQHF. CDR3 nucleotide sequence: TGCGCCAGCAGCCAAGTCGGGCAGCCCCAGCATTTT.

Concerning this clone itself: This CDR3 is also generated by other DNA sequences in the sample. V and J are TRBV6-6 and TRBJ2-7, with D tentatively TRBD2 (5 bases). V lost 0 bases, J lost 7 bases, and 10 bases lay in between. CDR3 length: 13 residues. Germline CDR1 MNHNY, CDR2 SVGAGI (reference sequence). The CDR3 DNA sequence: TGTGCCAGCAGTTACTCGGGCGGCGGGGAGCAGTACTTC. Protein product: CASSYSGGGEQYF.

The chain joins TRBV2 to TRBJ1-3; D uncertain. The CDR3 is made up of 15 amino acids. V was shortened by 6 bases and J by 4 bases, with 16 bases between the two germline ends. CDR1 is SNHLY, CDR2 FYNNEI, per germline. DNA of the CDR3: TGTGCCAGCAGGAGGGAGGGAATACAAGGAAACACCATATATTTT. It translates to CASRREGIQGNTIYF.

The chain links TRBV2 to TRBJ1-6, with D possibly TRBD1 on 6 matching bases. The germline V gene encodes CDR1 SNHLY and CDR2 FYNNEI. CDR3 length equals 15 residues. V dropped 7 bases and J dropped 6 bases, with 16 bases sitting between them. Here the CDR3 DNA reads TGTGCCAGCATCGCGACCGGGACACCTAATTCACCCCTCCACTTT. Translated, it gives CASIATGTPNSPLHF. The full variable domain, rest sourced from reference TRBV2 and TRBJ1-6, is EPEVTQTPSHQVTQMGQEVILRCVPISNHLYFYWYRQILGQKVEFLVSFYNNEISEKSEIFDDQFSVERPDGSNFTLKIRSTKLEDSAMYFCASIATGTPNSPLHFGNGTRLTVT.

The chain couples TRBV9 to TRBJ1-2, with TRBD1 as a possible D gene (5 bases). Germline CDR1 SGDLS, CDR2 YYNGEE. The CDR3 is 13 amino acids. V gave up 0 bases and J gave up 4 bases, with 7 bases separating them. The CDR3 DNA follows: TGTGCCAGCAGCGTAGCCGGGACCTATGGCTACACCTTC. Its protein product is CASSVAGTYGYTF.

V and J are TRBV10-3 and TRBJ2-2, with D perhaps TRBD1 (6 bases). CDR1 is ENHRY, CDR2 SYGVKD, per germline. V was trimmed by 4 bases and J by 1 base, leaving 10 bases between them. The CDR3 is 15 residues long. CDR3 in DNA: TGTGCCATCAGTGGGACAGTCGAGAACACCGGGGAGCTGTTTTTT. It encodes CAISGTVENTGELFF.

J is TRBJ2-7 and V is TRBV23-1; 9 bases agree with TRBD1. TRBV23-1 is annotated as an ORF whose role is uncertain. The CDR3 consists of 15 residues. V lost 3 bases, J lost 4 bases, and 7 bases stayed unmatched. This CDR3 reads CASSHSGTGLYEQYF. The DNA of the CDR3 is TGCGCCAGCAGTCATTCCGGGACAGGGTTGTACGAGCAGTACTTC.

The chain combines TRBV15 with TRBJ2-3; possible D gene TRBD2, 5 bases. CDR3 size: 12 residues. Deletions cut 8 bases from V and 0 bases from J, with 6 bases between. The germline V gene encodes CDR1 LNHNV and CDR2 YYDKDF (reference sequence). CDR3 protein: CATRGSTDTQYF. For the CDR3, the DNA is TGTGCCACCCGGGGAAGCACAGATACGCAGTATTTT.

This clone came up once. The chain links TRBV19 to TRBJ2-1; 9 bases are a match to TRBD1. There are 14 residues in the CDR3. The germline V gene has CDR1 LNHDA and CDR2 SQIVND (reference sequence). With 4 bases clipped from V and 7 bases from J, the junction kept 5 bases outside the gene matches. The chain's CDR3 is CASSRDREGNEQFF. DNA for the CDR3: TGTGCCAGTAGTAGGGACAGGGAGGGGAATGAGCAGTTCTTC. Variable domain in full (rest from reference TRBV19 and TRBJ2-1): DGGITQSPKYLFRKEGQNVTLSCEQNLNHDAMYWYRQDPGQGLRLIYYSQIVNDFQKGDIAEGYSVSREKKESFPLTVTSAQKNPTAFYLCASSRDREGNEQFFGPGTRLTVL.

This clone was detected once. The chain links TRBV10-3 to TRBJ1-5; no clear D gene. From germline, CDR1 is ENHRY and CDR2 SYGVKD. Trimming left V 1 base short and J 6 bases short, with 10 bases between. This CDR3 contains 14 residues. This CDR3 is CAISEYGVGQPQHF. The CDR3 nucleotides read TGTGCCATCAGTGAGTATGGGGTAGGTCAGCCCCAGCATTTT.

With regard to this clone: Other DNA sequences in the sample encode the same CDR3. The rearrangement uses TRBV28 and TRBJ1-2; a weak D match, TRBD1 (5 bases). Trimming stripped 2 bases from V and 8 bases from J, with 9 bases between. Germline V gene lookup returns CDR1 MDHEN and CDR2 SYDVKM. This CDR3 is built from 12 residues. The CDR3 nucleotides read TGTGCCAGCAGTTTACAGGGCGGGGGCTACACCTTC. This translates into CASSLQGGGYTF.

The rearrangement joins TRBV12-5 to TRBJ1-5; D is possibly TRBD1 (5 bases). The CDR3 has 14 amino acids. The germline V gene has CDR1 LGHNT and CDR2 FRNRAP. Trimming shortened V by 0 bases and J by 7 bases, and 10 bases separated the two germline ends. This CDR3 is CASGLVLGRQPQHF. CDR3 bases: TGTGCTAGTGGTTTGGTATTGGGGCGGCAGCCCCAGCATTTT.

This chain joins TRBV5-4 and TRBJ1-2; D is unresolved. From germline, CDR1 is SGHNT and CDR2 YYREEE (reference sequence). CDR3 length: 13 amino acids. Trimming left V 4 bases short and J 4 bases short, with 11 bases between. The CDR3, as DNA: TGTGCCAGCAGCCGGGGTTTAGGCTATGGCTACACCTTC. Its protein is CASSRGLGYGYTF.

The chain has TRBV28 and TRBJ1-3, with D hard to call. CDR1 and CDR2 from the germline V gene are MDHEN and SYDVKM. With 5 bases removed from V and 0 bases from J, the gap between germline ends came to 5 bases. This CDR3 comprises 13 residues. CDR3 sequence (DNA): TGTGCCAGCAGTCCGCCCTCTGGAAACACCATATATTTT. Translation gives CASSPPSGNTIYF.

The chain couples TRBV7-9 to TRBJ2-5; D ambiguous. V lost 1 base and J 1 base, leaving 10 bases between the germline ends. The germline V gene encodes CDR1 SEHNR and CDR2 FQNEAQ (reference sequence). The CDR3 extends over 15 amino acids. DNA of the CDR3: TGTGCCAGCAGCTTAGGCAGGCGAGGCCAAGAGACCCAGTACTTC. Its protein is CASSLGRRGQETQYF.

The CDR3: CASSPGTGDWETQYF. CDR3 bases: TGTGCCAGCTCACCCGGGACAGGGGATTGGGAGACCCAGTACTTC. V gene TRBV18 combines with J gene TRBJ2-5, with TRBD1 matching 10 bases. Trimming took 3 bases from V and 5 from J; bases not matched to a gene: 6. The CDR3 length is 15 residues. Germline CDR1 KGHSH, CDR2 LQKENI.